This is a list of T cell receptor beta chains from one sample in a study of cytomegalovirus exposure and HLA in healthy donors. Sequencing used immunoSEQ multiplex PCR; TCRdb keeps in-frame clones, though not all of them. Of more than 85,000 clones detected, around 15% appear once; the ten largest clones hold about 0.8%. The sample comprised PBMCs. These receptors all come from a female donor in good health and CMV-seronegative. Both conserved end residues are part of each CDR3. The D gene is left open where the match is weak. Expanded clones get a size class; other rows say once, few or many, or leave the size out.

j_call | v_call | d_call | clone_size | cdr3_nt | cdr3_aa
TRBJ2-5 | TRBV30 | NA | NA | TGTGCCTGGAGTCGCGGGCAAGAGACCCAGTACTTC | CAWSRGQETQYF
TRBJ1-2 | TRBV4-3 | NA | NA | TGCGCCAGCAGCCAATTGACAGGAGGCGGCTACACCTTC | CASSQLTGGGYTF
TRBJ2-7 | TRBV9 | TRBD2 | NA | TGTGCCAGCAGCAAAGACCAGCGGGGCTCCTACGAGCAGTACTTC | CASSKDQRGSYEQYF
TRBJ1-1 | TRBV5-1 | NA | once | TGCGCCAGCAGCTTGGGTACCAGGGGAAGTATGAACACTGAAGCCTTCTTT | CASSLGTRGSMNTEAFF
TRBJ2-7 | TRBV4-3 | TRBD1 | few | TGCGCCAGCAGCCAAGGGACAGGGGATTACGAGCAGTACTTC | CASSQGTGDYEQYF
TRBJ1-1 | TRBV10-3 | NA | few | TGTGCCACCCGTGACACTGAAGCTTTCTTT | CATRDTEAFF
TRBJ2-1 | TRBV4-3 | NA | NA | TGCGCCAGCAGCCCAATGTTAGCGGCCTCCTACAATGAGCAGTTCTTC | CASSPMLAASYNEQFF
TRBJ1-2 | TRBV6-6 | TRBD1 | NA | TGTGCCAGCAGACAGGGGGCCTATGGCTACACCTTC | CASRQGAYGYTF
TRBJ1-2 | TRBV7-9 | TRBD1 | few | TGTGCCAGCAGCTCCCACTCCCTCCGGGACAGGGTTTTGTATGGCTACACCTTC | CASSSHSLRDRVLYGYTF
TRBJ1-2 | TRBV2 | NA | few | TGTGCCAGCAGTAGATTGGGGGCTTCGGTTGGCTACACCTTC | CASSRLGASVGYTF
TRBJ2-7 | TRBV19 | NA | few | TGTGCCAGTAGTATTAGGAGGGGTTCCTACGAGCAGTACTTC | CASSIRRGSYEQYF
TRBJ2-7 | TRBV13 | NA | NA | TGTGCCAGCAGCTTAGAGACTAGTGCTCCCTACGAGCAGTACTTC | CASSLETSAPYEQYF
TRBJ2-7 | TRBV6-5 | TRBD2 | few | TGTGCCAGCAGACCCGGACTAGCGGGTTCCTACGAGCAGTACTTC | CASRPGLAGSYEQYF
TRBJ2-5 | TRBV4-3 | TRBD1 | few | TGCGCCAGCAGCCAGACAGGGCATGGTCAAGAGACCCAGTACTTC | CASSQTGHGQETQYF
TRBJ2-1 | TRBV6-5 | NA | NA | TGTGCCAGCAGCTCCCCCCTCAATGAGCAGTTCTTC | CASSSPLNEQFF
TRBJ1-1 | TRBV7-9 | TRBD1 | NA | TGTGCCAGCAGCACCCTAAACAGGGGGGGGGTGTATACTGAAGCTTTCTTT | CASSTLNRGGVYTEAFF
TRBJ1-3 | TRBV10-2 | NA | NA | TGCGCCAGCAGTGCAGTAACTGGAAACACCATATATTTT | CASSAVTGNTIYF
TRBJ1-2 | TRBV5-4 | TRBD1 | few | TGTGCCAGCACGACAGGGGGAAACTATGGCTACACCTTC | CASTTGGNYGYTF
TRBJ2-1 | TRBV6-4 | NA | few | TGTGCCAGCAGTGACTCGATCGGGGGAGTCAATGAGCAGTTCTTC | CASSDSIGGVNEQFF
TRBJ1-1 | TRBV10-1 | TRBD1 | NA | TGCGCCAGCAGCAGGGACAGGGACTCGGCGACCTTCAAAGCTTTCTTT | CASSRDRDSATFKAFF
TRBJ1-1 | TRBV6-5 | NA | few | TGTGCCAGCAGTTTCCTACCCTACCCTCGGGACACTGAAGCTTTCTTT | CASSFLPYPRDTEAFF
TRBJ1-6 | TRBV7-3 | NA | few | TGTGCCAGCAGCGTAGCGGGCGCCGATTCACCCCTCCACTTT | CASSVAGADSPLHF